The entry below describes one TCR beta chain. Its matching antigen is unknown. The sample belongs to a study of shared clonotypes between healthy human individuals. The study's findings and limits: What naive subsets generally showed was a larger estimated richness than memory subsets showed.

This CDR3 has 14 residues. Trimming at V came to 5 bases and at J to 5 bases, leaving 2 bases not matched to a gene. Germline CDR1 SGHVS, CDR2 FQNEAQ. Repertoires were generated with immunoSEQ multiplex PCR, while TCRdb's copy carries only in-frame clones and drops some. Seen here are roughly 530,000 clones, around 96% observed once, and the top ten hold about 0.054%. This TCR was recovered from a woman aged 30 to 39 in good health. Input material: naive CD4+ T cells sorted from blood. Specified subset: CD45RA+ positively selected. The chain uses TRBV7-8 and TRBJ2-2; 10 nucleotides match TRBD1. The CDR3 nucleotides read TGTGCCAGCAGCGCGGGACAGGGGACCGGGGAGCTGTTTTTT. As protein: CASSAGQGTGELFF.